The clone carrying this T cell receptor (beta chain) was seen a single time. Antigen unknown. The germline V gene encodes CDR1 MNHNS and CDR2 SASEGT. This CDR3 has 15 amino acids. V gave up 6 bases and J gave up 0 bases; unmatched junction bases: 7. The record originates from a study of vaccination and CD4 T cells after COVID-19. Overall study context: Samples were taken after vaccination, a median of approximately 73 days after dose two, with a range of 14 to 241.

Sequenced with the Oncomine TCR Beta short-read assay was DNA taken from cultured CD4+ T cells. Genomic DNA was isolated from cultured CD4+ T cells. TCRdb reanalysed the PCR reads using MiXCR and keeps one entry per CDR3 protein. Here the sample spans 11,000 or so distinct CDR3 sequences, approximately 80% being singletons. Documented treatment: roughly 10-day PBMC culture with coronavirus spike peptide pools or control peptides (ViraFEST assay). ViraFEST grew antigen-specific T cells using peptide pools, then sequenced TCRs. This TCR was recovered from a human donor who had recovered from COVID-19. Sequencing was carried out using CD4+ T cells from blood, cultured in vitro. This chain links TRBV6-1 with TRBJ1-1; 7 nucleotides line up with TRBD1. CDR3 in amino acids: CASRQQGTLNTEAFF. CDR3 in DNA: TGTGCCAGCAGGCAACAGGGGACCTTGAACACTGAAGCTTTCTTT.